Below, one T cell receptor beta chain is given with its context. Its antigen is unknown. Repertoires were generated with immunoSEQ multiplex PCR, while TCRdb's copy carries only in-frame clones and drops some. The sample has more than 2 million clones, 90% to 97% seen once; the top ten hold roughly 0.13%. This specimen comes from a study of shared clonotypes between healthy human individuals. Study results and limitations: Some naive CD4 clonotypes, around 4.9%, turned up in common across several donors. Donor scarcity curtailed the genetic and exposure-history diversity represented herein.

The CDR3 extends over 14 amino acids. The germline V gene encodes CDR1 GTSNPN and CDR2 SVGIG (reference sequence). V dropped 1 base and J dropped 6; count of bases not matched to a gene: 8. The chain recombines TRBV30 with TRBJ1-2; 7 bases line up with TRBD1. The clonotype originates from a man aged 18 to 29 in good health. The source material was naive CD4+ T cells sorted from blood. The subset was: CD45RA+ positively selected. This chain's CDR3 is CAWSGDREGHGYTF. The CDR3 DNA reads as TGTGCCTGGAGTGGAGACAGGGAAGGGCATGGCTACACCTTC.